This T cell receptor (beta chain) is drawn from a study of T cell responses to AZD1222 COVID-19 vaccine. Study-wide points: Repertoire sampling happened only post peak T cell response. Seropositive AZD1222 recipients at baseline numbered only five or six.

The V and J ends lost 5 bases and 6 bases respectively, with 14 bases between them. The CDR3 is 13 amino acids. Looked up from germline, CDR1 is SEHNR and CDR2 is FQNEAQ (reference sequence). Regarding this clone: Its target is not known.

The repertoire was sequenced with immunoSEQ multiplex PCR; TCRdb's copy has only in-frame clones and lacks some. This table has roughly 85,000 clones, roughly nine tenths appearing once. This sequence joins TRBV7-9 and TRBJ2-7, with a tentative D call TRBD2 (6 bases). The sample consisted of peripheral blood, taken on day 0 of AZD1222 vaccination. This clonotype was obtained from an adult in good health. In DNA, the CDR3 is TGTGCCAGCAGCCTTGAGCTAGCGCGCGAGCAGTACTTC. Its translation is CASSLELAREQYF. Supplemented by reference TRBV7-9 and TRBJ2-7, the full variable domain reads DTGVSQNPRHKITKRGQNVTFRCDPISEHNRLYWYRQTLGQGPEFLTYFQNEAQLEKSRLLSDRFSAERPKGSFSTLEIQRTEQGDSAMYLCASSLELAREQYFGPGTRLTVT.